Detailed here is one T cell receptor beta chain. This clonotype was seen many times. It has no known antigen specificity. No much larger clone is present one base from it, and per-base qualities are unavailable. The data belong to a study of blood T cells in healthy people across ages (dated by TCRdb to the mid-2010s). As for the study more broadly: In model experiments, template switching captured about one uniquely barcoded TCR beta cDNA molecule for every two T cells. Age-related changes in TCR beta repertoire diversity were measured in the study by deep sequencing normalized with unique cDNA molecular identifiers. Donors were grouped into four age groups: young (average roughly 17 years), middle-aged (under 40), aged (approximately 67) and long-lived (around 80). To avoid experimental bias, donors of different ages were distributed randomly across sequencing lanes. Using the same blood draw, the study looked at two additional independent replicas of 1 million unique cDNA reads for two donors, one aged 18 to 29 and the other aged 80 or older. The investigation overall reported the following: Observed TCR beta diversity per million T cells fell roughly linearly with age, and a significant reduction was already apparent by age around 40. Estimates of total diversity from one million sequenced T cells were regarded as lower bounds and underestimates. The percentage of naive T cells measured by flow cytometry correlated strongly with observed TCR beta diversity. Compared with the aged group, the long-lived group had more naive CD4+ T cells, fewer expanded clones and increased TCR diversity, suggesting age selection. The CMV infection status of donors was not known, potentially confounding age-related changes in expanded clonotypes. Because profiling used bulk unsorted PBMCs, naive and antigen-experienced compartments could not be compared conclusively.

Libraries were prepared through 5' RACE. Sequencing relied on an Illumina HiSeq 2500. A second roughly 6 to 12 cycle PCR used a sample-barcoded 5' primer and a J-beta primer mix. Each TCR beta cDNA molecule received a unique molecular identifier from a template-switch 5' adaptor carrying 12 random nucleotides. Each sample yielded at least 2.5 million CDR3-containing paired-end reads. The Mint cDNA synthesis kit, primed by a TRBC-specific oligonucleotide, was used to synthesize first-strand cDNA from all RNA. Following uracil-DNA glycosylase treatment, all cDNA underwent a first 18-cycle PCR with the universal primers M1SS and BC2_uni_R. From the authors' description of their analysis: For normalization, 1 million high-quality reads were randomly selected from each sample, with every read carrying a distinct molecular identifier. Instead of being binned into consensus sequences, reads that shared molecular identifiers were thrown out. MiTCR, with a Q25 quality threshold and the strictest error-elimination algorithm, was used for CDR3 identification, clonotype clustering and error correction. A nonparametric unseen species model with Euler transformation was used to estimate lower-bound total TCR beta diversity. TCRdb reprocessed the public reads (quality trimming at Q25 with fastp, clone calling with MiXCR) and kept in-frame beta chains. Rows with a matching CDR3 protein are joined into one entry that keeps the most common DNA and genes. These V and J calls rely on TCRdb rather than the paper's analysis. The sample includes about 940,000 distinct CDR3 sequences, with under 50% observed a single time. Together, the top ten hold 13% of the sample.

The cysteine opens and the phenylalanine closes a CDR3 of 11 amino acids. Only the CDR3 region is kept as DNA, spanning 33 bases read in frame from base 1. The junction shows trimming of 2 bases on V and 13 bases on J, plus 9 bases between the germline ends. CDR1 SGHTA and CDR2 FQGNSA were looked up in the germline V gene. Donors were a few dozen systemically healthy Caucasian individuals from Russia aged 6 to 90 years. Ten milliliters of peripheral blood were drawn from each donor into EDTA-treated Vacutainer tubes. Ficoll-Paque density-gradient centrifugation was used to isolate PBMCs, with at least 6 million obtained per sample. Total RNA, at least 5 micrograms per sample, was extracted from PBMCs with Trizol reagent. For every donor, an aliquot of PBMCs went through flow cytometry to measure the percentages of naive CD45RAhigh/CD27high T cells.

Sequences were obtained from blood. The TCR sequence derives from a man between 25 and 39 years old in good health. This chain is built from TRBV7-2 and TRBJ2-1; TRBD2 might be the D gene, on 5 matching bases. For the CDR3, the sequence is CASSLSGNQFF. The DNA sequence is given as TGTGCCAGCAGCTTATCGGGGAACCAGTTCTTC.